Presented here are 3 T cell receptor beta chains from one specimen sequenced in a study of cytomegalovirus exposure and HLA in healthy donors. A multiplex PCR was run with 60 Vbeta primers and 13 Jbeta primers. The protocol was immunoSEQ multiplex PCR, while the TCRdb copy is restricted to in-frame clones and leaves out a portion. This table has 90,000 to 140,000 clones, about 80% appearing once. The sample was PBMCs. The receptors originated from a man aged 25-45 years in good health and CMV-seronegative.

A few counts support this clone. V usage is TRBV6-6 and J usage is TRBJ1-1; D unresolved. The V end was cut by 7 bases, the J end by 4 bases, with 10 bases between. The germline gives CDR1 MNHNY, CDR2 SVGAGI (reference sequence). This CDR3 comprises 12 residues. In DNA, the CDR3 is TGTGCCAGCACCCTCGACTCCACTGAAGCTTTCTTT. This sequence encodes CASTLDSTEAFF.

The chain couples TRBV10-3 to TRBJ1-1; no clear D gene. Germline V gene sequence: CDR1 ENHRY, CDR2 SYGVKD. This CDR3 has 13 residues. Trimming cost V 2 bases and J 1 base, with 5 bases left between them. This CDR3 reads CAISETGNTEAFF. CDR3 in DNA: TGTGCCATCAGTGAGACGGGGAACACTGAAGCTTTCTTT.

The chain joins TRBV11-3 to TRBJ2-2, with 10 bases aligning to TRBD2. V was clipped by 2 bases and J by 3 bases; unmatched bases: 0. The CDR3 contains 15 residues. Germline V CDR1 and CDR2: SGHNT, YENEEA. The CDR3 here is CASSLLAGDTGELFF. CDR3 nucleotides: TGTGCCAGCAGCTTACTAGCGGGAGACACCGGGGAGCTGTTTTTT.